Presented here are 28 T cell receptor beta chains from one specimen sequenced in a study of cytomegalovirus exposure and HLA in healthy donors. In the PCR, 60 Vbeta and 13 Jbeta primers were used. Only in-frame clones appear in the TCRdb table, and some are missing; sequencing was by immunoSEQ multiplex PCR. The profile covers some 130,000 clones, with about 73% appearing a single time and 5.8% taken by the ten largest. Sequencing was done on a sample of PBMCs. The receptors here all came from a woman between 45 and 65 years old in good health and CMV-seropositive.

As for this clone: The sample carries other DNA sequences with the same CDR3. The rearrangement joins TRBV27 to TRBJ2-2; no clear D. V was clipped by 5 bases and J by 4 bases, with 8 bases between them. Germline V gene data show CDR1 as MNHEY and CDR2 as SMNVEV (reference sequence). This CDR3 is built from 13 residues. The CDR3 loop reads CASSPSGTGELFF. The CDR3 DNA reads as TGTGCCAGCAGTCCATCGGGCACCGGGGAGCTGTTTTTT.

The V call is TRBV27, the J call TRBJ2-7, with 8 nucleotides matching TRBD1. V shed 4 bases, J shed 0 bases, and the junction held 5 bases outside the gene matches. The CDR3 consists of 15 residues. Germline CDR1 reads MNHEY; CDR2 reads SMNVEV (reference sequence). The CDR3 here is CASSYRDRSSYEQYF. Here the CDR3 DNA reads TGTGCCAGCAGTTACCGGGACAGGAGCTCCTACGAGCAGTACTTC.

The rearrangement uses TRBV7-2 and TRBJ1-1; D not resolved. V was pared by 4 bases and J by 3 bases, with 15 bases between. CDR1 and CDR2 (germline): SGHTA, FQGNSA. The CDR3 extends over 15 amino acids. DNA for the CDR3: TGTGCCAGCAGCTCAAGAATCACGAGGGACACTGAAGCTTTCTTT. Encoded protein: CASSSRITRDTEAFF.

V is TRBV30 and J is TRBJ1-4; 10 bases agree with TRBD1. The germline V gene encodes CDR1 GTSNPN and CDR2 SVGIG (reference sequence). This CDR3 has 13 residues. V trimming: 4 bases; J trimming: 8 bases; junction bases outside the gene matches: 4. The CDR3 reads CAWNRDRGEKLFF. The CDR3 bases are TGTGCCTGGAATCGGGACAGGGGCGAAAAACTGTTTTTT.

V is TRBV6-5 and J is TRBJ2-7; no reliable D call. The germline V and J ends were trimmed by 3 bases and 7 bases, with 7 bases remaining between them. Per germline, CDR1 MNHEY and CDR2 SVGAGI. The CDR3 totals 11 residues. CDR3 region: CASSYLQEQYF. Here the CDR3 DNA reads TGTGCCAGCAGTTATCTTCAGGAGCAGTACTTC.

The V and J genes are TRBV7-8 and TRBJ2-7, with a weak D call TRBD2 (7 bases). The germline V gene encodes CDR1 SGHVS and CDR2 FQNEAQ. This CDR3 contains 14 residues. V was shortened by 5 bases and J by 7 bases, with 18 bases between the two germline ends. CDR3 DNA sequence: TGTGCCAGCAGCGAGCACGGGGGGCGTCGTGAGCAGTACTTC. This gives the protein CASSEHGGRREQYF. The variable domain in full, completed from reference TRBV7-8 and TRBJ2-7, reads GAGVSQSPRYKVAKRGQDVALRCDPISGHVSLFWYQQALGQGPEFLTYFQNEAQLDKSGLPSDRFFAERPEGSVSTLKIQRTQQEDSAVYLCASSEHGGRREQYFGPGTRLTVT.

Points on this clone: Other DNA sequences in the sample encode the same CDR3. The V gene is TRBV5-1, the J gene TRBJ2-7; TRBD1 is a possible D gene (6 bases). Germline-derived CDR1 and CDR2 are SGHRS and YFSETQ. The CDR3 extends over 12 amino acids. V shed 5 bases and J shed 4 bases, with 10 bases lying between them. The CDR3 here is CASRQQGYEQYF. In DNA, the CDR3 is TGCGCCAGCAGGCAACAGGGATACGAGCAGTACTTC.

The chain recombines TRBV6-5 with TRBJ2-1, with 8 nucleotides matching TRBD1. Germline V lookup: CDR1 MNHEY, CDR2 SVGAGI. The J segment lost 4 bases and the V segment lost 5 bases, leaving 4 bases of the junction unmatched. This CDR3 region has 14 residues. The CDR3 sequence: CASSGDRGYNEQFF. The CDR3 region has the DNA TGTGCCAGCAGTGGAGACAGGGGTTACAATGAGCAGTTCTTC.

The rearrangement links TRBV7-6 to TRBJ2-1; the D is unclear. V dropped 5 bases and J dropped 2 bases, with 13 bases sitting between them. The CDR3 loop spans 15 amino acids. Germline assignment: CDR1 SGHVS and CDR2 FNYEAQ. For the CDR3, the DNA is TGTGCCAGCAGCATTAGCTATGCCGCCTACAATGAGCAGTTCTTC. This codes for CASSISYAAYNEQFF.

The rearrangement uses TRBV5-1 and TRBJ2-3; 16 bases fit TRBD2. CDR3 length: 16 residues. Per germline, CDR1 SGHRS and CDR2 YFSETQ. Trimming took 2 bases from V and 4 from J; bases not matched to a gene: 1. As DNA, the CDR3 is TGCGCCAGCAGCTTCGGGACTAGCGGGGGGGCAGATACGCAGTATTTT. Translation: CASSFGTSGGADTQYF.

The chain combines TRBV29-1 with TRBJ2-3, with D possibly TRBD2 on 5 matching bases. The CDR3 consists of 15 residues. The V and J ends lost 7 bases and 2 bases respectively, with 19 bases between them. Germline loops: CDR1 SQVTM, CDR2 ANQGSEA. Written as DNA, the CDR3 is TGCAGCGCCCGAAGACGGGGTGGGGTCACAGATACGCAGTATTTT. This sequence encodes CSARRRGGVTDTQYF.

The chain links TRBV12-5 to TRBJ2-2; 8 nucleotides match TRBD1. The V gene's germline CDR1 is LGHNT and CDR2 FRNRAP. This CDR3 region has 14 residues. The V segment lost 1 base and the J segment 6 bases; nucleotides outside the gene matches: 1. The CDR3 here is CASGLGQGSGELFF. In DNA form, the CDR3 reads TGTGCTAGTGGTTTGGGACAGGGGTCCGGGGAGCTGTTTTTT.

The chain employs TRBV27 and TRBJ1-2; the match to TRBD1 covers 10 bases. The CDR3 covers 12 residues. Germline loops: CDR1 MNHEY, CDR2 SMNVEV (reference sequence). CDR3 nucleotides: TGTGGAGTAGGGACAGGGGTCGATGGCTACACCTTC. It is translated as CGVGTGVDGYTF.

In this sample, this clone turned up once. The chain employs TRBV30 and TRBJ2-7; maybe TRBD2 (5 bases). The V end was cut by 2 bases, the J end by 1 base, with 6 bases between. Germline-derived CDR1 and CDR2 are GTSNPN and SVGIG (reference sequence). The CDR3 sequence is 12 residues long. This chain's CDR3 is CAWSRGSYEQYF. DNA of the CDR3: TGTGCCTGGAGTCGAGGGTCCTACGAGCAGTACTTC.

CDR3 coding DNA: TGTGCCAGCAGCCGGACAGGTTTTGAGTACAATGAGCAGTTCTTC. It yields the protein CASSRTGFEYNEQFF. The V gene is TRBV5-8, the J gene TRBJ2-1; 7 bases are a match to TRBD1. Germline CDR1 reads SGHTS; CDR2 reads YDEGEE. The CDR3 consists of 15 residues. With 4 bases clipped from V and 4 bases from J, the junction kept 8 bases outside the gene matches.

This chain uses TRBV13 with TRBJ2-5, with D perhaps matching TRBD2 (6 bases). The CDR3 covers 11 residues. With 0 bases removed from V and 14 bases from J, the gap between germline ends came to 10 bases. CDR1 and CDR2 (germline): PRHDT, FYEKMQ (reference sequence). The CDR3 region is CASSLGWGVYF. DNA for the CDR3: TGTGCCAGCAGCTTAGGCTGGGGGGTCTACTTC.

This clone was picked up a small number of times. The CDR3 DNA reads as TGTGCCAGCAGTCCCTTTCGGGGGGCCGGGGGCACTGAAGCTTTCTTT. It codes for CASSPFRGAGGTEAFF. The chain combines TRBV5-6 with TRBJ1-1; perhaps TRBD1 as D (6 bases). The CDR3 runs to 16 residues. The V and J ends lost 5 bases and 4 bases respectively, with 21 bases between them. Germline V gene lookup returns CDR1 SGHDT and CDR2 YYEEEE. Using reference TRBV5-6 and TRBJ1-1 for the parts outside the CDR3, the full variable domain is DAGVTQSPTHLIKTRGQQVTLRCSPKSGHDTVSWYQQALGQGPQFIFQYYEEEERQRGNFPDRFSGHQFPNYSSELNVNALLLGDSALYLCASSPFRGAGGTEAFFGQGTRLTVV.

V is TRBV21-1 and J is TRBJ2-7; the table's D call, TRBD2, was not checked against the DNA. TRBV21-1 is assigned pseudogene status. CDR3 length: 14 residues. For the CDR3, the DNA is TGTGCCAGCAGCAGGGTTGGAGAAACCTACGAGCAGTACTTC. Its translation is CASSRVGETYEQYF.

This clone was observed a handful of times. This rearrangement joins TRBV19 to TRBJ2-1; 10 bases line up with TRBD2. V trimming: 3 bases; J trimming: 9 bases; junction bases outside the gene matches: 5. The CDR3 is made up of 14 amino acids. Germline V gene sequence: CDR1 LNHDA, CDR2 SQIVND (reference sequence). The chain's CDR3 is CASSMGGLASEQFF. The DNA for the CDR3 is TGTGCCAGTAGTATGGGGGGACTAGCGAGTGAGCAGTTCTTC.

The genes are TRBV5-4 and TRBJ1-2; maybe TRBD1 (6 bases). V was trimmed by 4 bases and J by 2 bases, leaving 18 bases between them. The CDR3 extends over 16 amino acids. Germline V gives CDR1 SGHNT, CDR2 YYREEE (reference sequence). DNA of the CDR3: TGTGCCAGCAGCCCTCCCGTCATCGGACAGAACTATGGCTACACCTTC. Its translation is CASSPPVIGQNYGYTF.

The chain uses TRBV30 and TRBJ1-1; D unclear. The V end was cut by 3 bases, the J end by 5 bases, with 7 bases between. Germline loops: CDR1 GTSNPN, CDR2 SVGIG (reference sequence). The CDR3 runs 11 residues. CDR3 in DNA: TGTGCCTGGAGGCAGAGGACTGAAGCTTTCTTT. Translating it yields CAWRQRTEAFF.

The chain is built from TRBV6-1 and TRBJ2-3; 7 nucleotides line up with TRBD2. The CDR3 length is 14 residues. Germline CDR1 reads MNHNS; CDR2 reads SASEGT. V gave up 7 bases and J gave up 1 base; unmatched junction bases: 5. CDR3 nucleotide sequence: TGTGCCAGCAAGGAGCGGGGAGGCACAGATACGCAGTATTTT. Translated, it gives CASKERGGTDTQYF.

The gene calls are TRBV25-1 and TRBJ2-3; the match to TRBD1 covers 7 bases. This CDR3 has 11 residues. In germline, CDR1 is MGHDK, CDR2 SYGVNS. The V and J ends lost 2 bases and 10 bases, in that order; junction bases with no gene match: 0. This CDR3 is CASSEGQAQYF. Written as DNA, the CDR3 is TGTGCCAGCAGTGAAGGACAGGCGCAGTATTTT.

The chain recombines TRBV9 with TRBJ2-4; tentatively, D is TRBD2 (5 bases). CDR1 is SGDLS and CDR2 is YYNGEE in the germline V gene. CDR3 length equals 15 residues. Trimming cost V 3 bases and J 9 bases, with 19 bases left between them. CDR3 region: CASSEAGEGRTIQYF. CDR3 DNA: TGTGCCAGCAGCGAGGCGGGCGAGGGCAGAACCATTCAGTACTTC.

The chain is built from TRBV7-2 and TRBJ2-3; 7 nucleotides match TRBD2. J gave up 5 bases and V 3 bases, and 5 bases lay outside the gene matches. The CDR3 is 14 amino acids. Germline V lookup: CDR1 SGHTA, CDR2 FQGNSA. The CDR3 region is CASSLGGGRDTQYF. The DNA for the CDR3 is TGTGCCAGCAGCTTGGGGGGGGGTCGAGATACGCAGTATTTT.

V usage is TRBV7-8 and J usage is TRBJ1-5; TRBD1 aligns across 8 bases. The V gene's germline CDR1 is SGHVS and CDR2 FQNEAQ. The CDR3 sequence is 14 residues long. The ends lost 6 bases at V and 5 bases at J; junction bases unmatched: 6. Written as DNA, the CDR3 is TGTGCCAGCAGAAGACAGGGGTTGGATCAGCCCCAGCATTTT. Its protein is CASRRQGLDQPQHF.

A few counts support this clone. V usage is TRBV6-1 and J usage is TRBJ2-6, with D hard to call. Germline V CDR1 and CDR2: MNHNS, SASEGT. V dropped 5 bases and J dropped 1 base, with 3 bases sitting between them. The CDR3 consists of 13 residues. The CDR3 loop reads CASSSSGANVLTF. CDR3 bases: TGTGCCAGCAGTTCTTCTGGGGCCAACGTCCTGACTTTC.

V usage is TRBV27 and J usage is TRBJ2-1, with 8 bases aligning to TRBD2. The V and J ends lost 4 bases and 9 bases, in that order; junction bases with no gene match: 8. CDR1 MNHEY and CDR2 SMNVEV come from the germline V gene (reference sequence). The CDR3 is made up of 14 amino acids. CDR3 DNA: TGTGCCAGCAGTTCGGGGGGGCGTGTAACTGAGCAGTTCTTC. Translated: CASSSGGRVTEQFF.